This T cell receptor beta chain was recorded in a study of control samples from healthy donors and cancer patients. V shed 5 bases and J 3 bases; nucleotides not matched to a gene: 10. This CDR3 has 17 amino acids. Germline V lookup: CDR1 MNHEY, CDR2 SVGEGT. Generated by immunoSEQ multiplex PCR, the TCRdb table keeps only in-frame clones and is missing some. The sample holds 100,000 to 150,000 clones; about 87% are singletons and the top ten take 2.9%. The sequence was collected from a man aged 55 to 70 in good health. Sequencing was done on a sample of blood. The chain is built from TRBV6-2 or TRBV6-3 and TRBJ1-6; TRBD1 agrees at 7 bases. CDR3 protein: CASSRFRDRIYNSPLHF. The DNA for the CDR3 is TGTGCCAGCAGTCGCTTCCGGGACAGAATCTATAATTCACCCCTCCACTTT.